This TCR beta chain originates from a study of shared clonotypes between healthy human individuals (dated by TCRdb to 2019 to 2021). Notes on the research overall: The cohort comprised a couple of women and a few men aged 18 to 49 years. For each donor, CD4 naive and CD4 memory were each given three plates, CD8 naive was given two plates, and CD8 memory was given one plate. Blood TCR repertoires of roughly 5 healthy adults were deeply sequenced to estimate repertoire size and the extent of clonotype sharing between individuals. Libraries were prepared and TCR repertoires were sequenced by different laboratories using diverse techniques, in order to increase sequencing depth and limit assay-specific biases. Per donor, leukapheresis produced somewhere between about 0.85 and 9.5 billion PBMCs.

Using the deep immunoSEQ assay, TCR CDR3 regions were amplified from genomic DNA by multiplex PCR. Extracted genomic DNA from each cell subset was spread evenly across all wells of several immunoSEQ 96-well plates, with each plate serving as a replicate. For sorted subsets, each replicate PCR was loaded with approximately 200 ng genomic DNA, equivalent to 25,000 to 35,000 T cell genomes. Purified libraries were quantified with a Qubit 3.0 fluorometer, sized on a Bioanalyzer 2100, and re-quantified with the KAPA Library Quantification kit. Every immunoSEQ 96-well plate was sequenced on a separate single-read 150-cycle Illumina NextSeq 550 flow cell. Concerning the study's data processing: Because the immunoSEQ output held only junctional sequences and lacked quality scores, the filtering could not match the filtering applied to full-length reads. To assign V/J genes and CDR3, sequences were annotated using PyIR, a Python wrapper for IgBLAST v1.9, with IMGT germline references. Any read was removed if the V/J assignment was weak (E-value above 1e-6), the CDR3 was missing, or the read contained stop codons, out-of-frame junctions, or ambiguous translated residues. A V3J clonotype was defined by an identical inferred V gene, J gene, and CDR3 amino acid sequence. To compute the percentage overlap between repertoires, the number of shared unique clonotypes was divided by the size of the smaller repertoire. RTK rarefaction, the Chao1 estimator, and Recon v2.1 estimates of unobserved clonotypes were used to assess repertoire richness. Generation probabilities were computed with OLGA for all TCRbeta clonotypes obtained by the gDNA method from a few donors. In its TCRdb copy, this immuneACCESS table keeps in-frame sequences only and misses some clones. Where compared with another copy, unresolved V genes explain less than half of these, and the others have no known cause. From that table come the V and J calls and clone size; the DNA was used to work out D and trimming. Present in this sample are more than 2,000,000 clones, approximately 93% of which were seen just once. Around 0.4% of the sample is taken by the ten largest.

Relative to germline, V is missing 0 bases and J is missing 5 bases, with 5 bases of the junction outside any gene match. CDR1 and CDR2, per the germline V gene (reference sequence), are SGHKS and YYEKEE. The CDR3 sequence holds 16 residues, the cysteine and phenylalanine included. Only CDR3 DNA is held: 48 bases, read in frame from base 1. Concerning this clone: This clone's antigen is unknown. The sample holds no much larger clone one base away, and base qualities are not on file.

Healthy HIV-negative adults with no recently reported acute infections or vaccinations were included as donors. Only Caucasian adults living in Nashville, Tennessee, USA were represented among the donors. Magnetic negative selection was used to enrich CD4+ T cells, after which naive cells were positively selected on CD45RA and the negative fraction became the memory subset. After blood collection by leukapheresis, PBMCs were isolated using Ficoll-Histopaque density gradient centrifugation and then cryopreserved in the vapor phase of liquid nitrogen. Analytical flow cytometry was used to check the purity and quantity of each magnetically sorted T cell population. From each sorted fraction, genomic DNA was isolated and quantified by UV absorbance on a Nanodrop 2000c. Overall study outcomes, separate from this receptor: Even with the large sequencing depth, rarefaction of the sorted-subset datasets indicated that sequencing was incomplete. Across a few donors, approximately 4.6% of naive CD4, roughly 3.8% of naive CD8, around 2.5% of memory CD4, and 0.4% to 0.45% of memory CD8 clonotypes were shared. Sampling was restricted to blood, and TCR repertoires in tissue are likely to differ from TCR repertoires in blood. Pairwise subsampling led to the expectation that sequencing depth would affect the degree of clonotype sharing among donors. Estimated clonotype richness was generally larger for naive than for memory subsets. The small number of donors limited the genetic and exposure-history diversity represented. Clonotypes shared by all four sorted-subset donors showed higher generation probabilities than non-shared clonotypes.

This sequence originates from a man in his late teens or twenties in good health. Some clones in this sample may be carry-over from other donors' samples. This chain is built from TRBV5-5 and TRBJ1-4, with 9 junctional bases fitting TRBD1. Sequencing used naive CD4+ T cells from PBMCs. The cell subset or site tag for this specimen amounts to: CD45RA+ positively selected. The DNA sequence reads TGTGCCAGCAGCTTGGTTACAGGACAGGGGAATGAAAAACTGTTTTTT. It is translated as CASSLVTGQGNEKLFF.